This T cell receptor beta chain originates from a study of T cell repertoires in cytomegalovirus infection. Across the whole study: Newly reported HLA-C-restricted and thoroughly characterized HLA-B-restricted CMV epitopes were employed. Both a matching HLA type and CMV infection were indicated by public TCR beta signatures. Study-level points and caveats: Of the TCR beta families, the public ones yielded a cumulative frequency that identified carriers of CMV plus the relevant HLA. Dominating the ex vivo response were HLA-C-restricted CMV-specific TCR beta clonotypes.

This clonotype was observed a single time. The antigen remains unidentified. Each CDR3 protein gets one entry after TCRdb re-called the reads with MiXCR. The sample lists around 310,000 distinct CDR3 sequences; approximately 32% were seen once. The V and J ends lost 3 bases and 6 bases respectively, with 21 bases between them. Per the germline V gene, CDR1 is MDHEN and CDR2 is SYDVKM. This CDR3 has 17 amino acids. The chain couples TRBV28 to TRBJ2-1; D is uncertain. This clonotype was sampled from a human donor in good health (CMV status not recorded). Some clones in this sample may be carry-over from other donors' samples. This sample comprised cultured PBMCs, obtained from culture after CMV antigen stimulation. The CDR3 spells CASSFPWDSPRTNEQFF. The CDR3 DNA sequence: TGTGCCAGCAGTTTCCCCTGGGATAGTCCGAGGACCAATGAGCAGTTCTTC.